The rows below give T cell receptor beta chains drawn from one sample of a study of blood T cell repertoires in COVID-19. The protocol was immunoSEQ multiplex PCR, while the TCRdb copy is restricted to in-frame clones and leaves out a portion. The sample consists of fewer than 180,000 clones, about four fifths of them appearing once. Material for sequencing was peripheral blood. These receptors were taken from a man aged 65 to 85 with acute or convalescent COVID-19. CDR3s leave out the opening cysteine and the closing phenylalanine or tryptophan. Fields, in order: V gene, clone size, D gene, J gene, CDR3 protein. D genes are given only for firm matches. A clone size is listed for some rows: how often the clone was seen (once, few, many), or a class if it is expanded.

V gene: TRBV24-1
clone size: few
D gene: .
J gene: TRBJ1-1
CDR3 protein: ATSDFPRGEAF

V gene: TRBV6-1
clone size: .
D gene: .
J gene: TRBJ1-5
CDR3 protein: ASSGGVGGISNQPQH

V gene: TRBV15
clone size: .
D gene: .
J gene: TRBJ1-5
CDR3 protein: ATSRGPRNQPQH

V gene: TRBV19
clone size: .
D gene: .
J gene: TRBJ2-2
CDR3 protein: ASSNAATTGELF

V gene: TRBV7-9
clone size: .
D gene: .
J gene: TRBJ2-7
CDR3 protein: ASSLGTAGDEQY

V gene: TRBV3-1/TRBV3-2
clone size: .
D gene: .
J gene: TRBJ1-5
CDR3 protein: ASSQGGVYGYQPQH

V gene: TRBV2
clone size: once
D gene: .
J gene: TRBJ1-6
CDR3 protein: ASSASGSLVGSPLH

V gene: TRBV28
clone size: once
D gene: .
J gene: TRBJ1-3
CDR3 protein: ASSLTAGNTIY

V gene: TRBV14
clone size: .
D gene: TRBD1
J gene: TRBJ1-4
CDR3 protein: ASSQVGDSSEKLF

V gene: TRBV28
clone size: .
D gene: TRBD1
J gene: TRBJ1-4
CDR3 protein: ASIQGANEKLF

V gene: TRBV10-3
clone size: .
D gene: TRBD2
J gene: TRBJ2-3
CDR3 protein: ASRGGPTKLAGEGDTQY

V gene: TRBV28
clone size: once
D gene: .
J gene: TRBJ1-4
CDR3 protein: ASSAKGGASNEKLF

V gene: TRBV9
clone size: .
D gene: .
J gene: TRBJ1-5
CDR3 protein: ASGLGNQPQH

V gene: TRBV6-5
clone size: .
D gene: TRBD1
J gene: TRBJ2-7
CDR3 protein: ASSRDRDGYEQY

V gene: TRBV7-6
clone size: .
D gene: TRBD1
J gene: TRBJ1-1
CDR3 protein: ASSSRQGGTEAF

V gene: TRBV6-6
clone size: .
D gene: TRBD1
J gene: TRBJ1-5
CDR3 protein: ASSYSRDSSGQPQH

V gene: TRBV19
clone size: once
D gene: .
J gene: TRBJ1-4
CDR3 protein: ASSPPRRSTNEKLF

V gene: TRBV30
clone size: .
D gene: TRBD2
J gene: TRBJ2-1
CDR3 protein: AWASGGNNEQF